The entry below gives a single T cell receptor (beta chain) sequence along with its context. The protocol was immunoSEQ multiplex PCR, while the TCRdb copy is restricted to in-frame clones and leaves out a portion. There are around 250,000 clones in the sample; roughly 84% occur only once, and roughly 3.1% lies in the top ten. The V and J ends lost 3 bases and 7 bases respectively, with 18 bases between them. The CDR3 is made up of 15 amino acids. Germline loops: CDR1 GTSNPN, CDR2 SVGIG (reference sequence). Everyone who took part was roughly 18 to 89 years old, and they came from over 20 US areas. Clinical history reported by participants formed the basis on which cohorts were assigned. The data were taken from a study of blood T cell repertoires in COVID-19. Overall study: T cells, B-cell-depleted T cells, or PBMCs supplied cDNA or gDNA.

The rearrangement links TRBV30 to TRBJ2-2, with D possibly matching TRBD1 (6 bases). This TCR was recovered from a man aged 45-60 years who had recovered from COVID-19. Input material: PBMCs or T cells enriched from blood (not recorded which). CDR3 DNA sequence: TGTGCCTGGAGGTACGGACTCACAGGGAGCGGGGAGCTGTTTTTT. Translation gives CAWRYGLTGSGELFF.